The T cell receptor (beta chain) under discussion was sequenced for a study of blood T cell repertoires in COVID-19. V dropped 6 bases and J dropped 1; count of bases not matched to a gene: 8. CDR1 and CDR2 from the germline V gene are SGHTA and FQGNSA. The length of the CDR3 is 16 residues. Using immunoSEQ multiplex PCR, the repertoire was profiled, and TCRdb retains in-frame clones only, with some absent. The sample yields just under 150,000 clones, 87% seen once. The sample consisted of peripheral blood. The chain uses TRBV7-2 and TRBJ2-3; TRBD2 aligns across 9 bases. This receptor was taken from a woman aged 45-65 years with acute or convalescent COVID-19. This CDR3 reads CASREGKRGGTDTQYF. CDR3 DNA: TGTGCCAGCAGGGAAGGAAAGCGGGGGGGCACAGATACGCAGTATTTT.